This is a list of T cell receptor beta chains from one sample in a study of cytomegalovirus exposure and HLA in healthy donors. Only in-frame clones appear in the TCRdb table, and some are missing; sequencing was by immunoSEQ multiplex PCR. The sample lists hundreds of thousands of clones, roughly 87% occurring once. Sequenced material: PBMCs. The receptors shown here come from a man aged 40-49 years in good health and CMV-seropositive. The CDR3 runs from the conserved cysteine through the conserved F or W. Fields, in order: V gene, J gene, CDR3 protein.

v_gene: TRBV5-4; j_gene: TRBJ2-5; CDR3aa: CASSERGGETQYF
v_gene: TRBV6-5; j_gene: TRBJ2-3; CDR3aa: CASRWTGTRTDTQYF
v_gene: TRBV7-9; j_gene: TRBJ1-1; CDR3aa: CASSVTGFNTEAFF
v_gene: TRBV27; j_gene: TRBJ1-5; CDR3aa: CASSLKVSSQPQHF
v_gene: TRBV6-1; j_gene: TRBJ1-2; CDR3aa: CASSERTPPHQGYTF
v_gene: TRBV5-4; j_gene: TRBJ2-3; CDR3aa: CASSYGQGTTDTQYF
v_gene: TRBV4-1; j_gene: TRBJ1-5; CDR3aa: CATRGTGSNQPQHF
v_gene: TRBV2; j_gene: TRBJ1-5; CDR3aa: CASSARRDPSGVVQPQHF
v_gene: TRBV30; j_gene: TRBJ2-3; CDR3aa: CAWNAGGPMADTQYF
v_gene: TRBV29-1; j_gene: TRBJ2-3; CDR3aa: CSVEVPSGPSDTQYF
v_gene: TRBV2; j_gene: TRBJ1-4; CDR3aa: CASSERVGVAEKLFF
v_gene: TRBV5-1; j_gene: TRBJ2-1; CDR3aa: CASSPLPLANEQFF
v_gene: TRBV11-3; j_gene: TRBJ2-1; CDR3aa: CASSPLGSGWNEQFF
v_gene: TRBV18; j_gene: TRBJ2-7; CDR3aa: CASSPRGPEGEQYF
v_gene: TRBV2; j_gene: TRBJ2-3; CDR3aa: CASRTGVTDTQYF
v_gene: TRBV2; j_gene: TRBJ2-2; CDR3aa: CASSANSNTGELFF
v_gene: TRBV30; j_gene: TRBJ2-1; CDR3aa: CAWRGLADEQFF
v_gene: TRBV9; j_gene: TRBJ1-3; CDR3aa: CASSPRQGTSGNTIYF
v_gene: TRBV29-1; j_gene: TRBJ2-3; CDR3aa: CSDGQGWVGTDTQYF
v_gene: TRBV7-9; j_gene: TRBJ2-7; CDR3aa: CASSLGGGQGEQYF
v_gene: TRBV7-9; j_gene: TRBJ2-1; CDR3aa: CASSHRGGEQFF
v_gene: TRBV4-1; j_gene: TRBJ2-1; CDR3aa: CASSQGGLAGMNNEQFF
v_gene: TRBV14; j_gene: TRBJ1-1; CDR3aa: CASSLAFNTEAFF
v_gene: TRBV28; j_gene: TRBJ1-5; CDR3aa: CASSPDRGDQPQHF
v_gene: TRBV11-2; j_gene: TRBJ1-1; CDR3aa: CASSLSGNTEAFF
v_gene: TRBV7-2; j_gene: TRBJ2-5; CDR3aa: CASSPPGSQIQETQYF
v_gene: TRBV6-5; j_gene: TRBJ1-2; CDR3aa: CASSPSLGGDYGYTF
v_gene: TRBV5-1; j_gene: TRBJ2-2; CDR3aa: CASSPYAGGEDTGELFF
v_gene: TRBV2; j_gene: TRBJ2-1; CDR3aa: CASSYGLAGDYNEQFF
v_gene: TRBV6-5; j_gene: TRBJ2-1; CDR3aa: CASSYKGGRPYNEQFF
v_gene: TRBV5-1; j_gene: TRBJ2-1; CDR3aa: CASSVTSGSNNEQFF
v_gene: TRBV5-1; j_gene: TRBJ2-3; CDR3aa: CASSLEGRYGTDTQYF